Listed below are T cell receptor beta chains from one sample, sequenced in a study of early T cells in non-severe SARS-CoV-2 infection. TCRdb reanalysed the 5' RACE reads using MiXCR and keeps one entry per CDR3 protein. The sample shows some 48,000 distinct CDR3 sequences, 6.2% of them seen only once. Here the sequenced sample was whole blood, taken at baseline. These receptors came from an adult who was a healthcare worker with PCR-confirmed SARS-CoV-2 infection or an uninfected control (not recorded which). The CDR3 runs from the conserved cysteine through the conserved F or W. The order of the fields is clone size, D gene, V gene, J gene, CDR3 protein, CDR3 DNA. D genes are given only for firm matches. Expanded clones get a size class; other rows say once, few or many, or leave the size out.

NA	TRBD1	TRBV5-8	TRBJ2-2	CASSSGDRASNTGELFF	TGTGCCAGCAGCTCGGGGGACAGGGCCTCGAACACCGGGGAGCTGTTTTTT
NA	NA	TRBV3-1	TRBJ1-6	CASSQAGAHNSPLHF	TGTGCCAGCAGCCAAGCCGGGGCGCATAATTCACCCCTCCACTTT
NA	NA	TRBV25-1	TRBJ2-7	CASEKLRYEQYF	TGTGCCAGCGAGAAACTACGGTACGAGCAGTACTTC
NA	TRBD2	TRBV7-9	TRBJ2-1	CANSLAGRYNEQFF	TGTGCCAACAGCTTAGCGGGGAGATACAATGAGCAGTTCTTC
many	TRBD2	TRBV5-1	TRBJ2-7	CASSRRTSRTIHHEQYF	TGCGCCAGCAGCCGTAGGACTAGCAGAACCATTCACCACGAGCAGTACTTC
NA	NA	TRBV20-1	TRBJ2-1	CSAMGSGGREQFF	TGCAGTGCTATGGGGAGCGGCGGACGTGAGCAGTTCTTC
NA	NA	TRBV20-1	TRBJ2-4	CSARSSGPQNIQYF	TGCAGTGCTAGATCATCCGGGCCTCAAAACATTCAGTACTTC
many	TRBD1	TRBV4-1	TRBJ2-1	CASSQGDSSYNEQFF	TGCGCCAGCAGCCAAGGGGACAGCTCCTACAATGAGCAGTTCTTC
many	NA	TRBV7-2	TRBJ1-4	CASSPYTGTPDEKLFF	TGTGCCAGCAGCCCGTACACCGGGACACCTGATGAAAAACTGTTTTTT
few	TRBD2	TRBV4-3	TRBJ2-2	CASSQHSGTTVGGELFF	TGCGCCAGCAGCCAACATAGCGGGACGACGGTTGGCGGGGAGCTGTTTTTT
many	NA	TRBV12-3/TRBV12-4	TRBJ1-1	CASSFQNTEAFF	TGTGCCAGCAGTTTTCAGAACACTGAAGCTTTCTTT